This T cell receptor beta chain is drawn from a study of beta chain features in type 1 diabetes. With 4 bases removed from V and 0 bases from J, the gap between germline ends came to 16 bases. Germline V gene sequence: CDR1 GTSNPN, CDR2 SVGIG (reference sequence). The CDR3 is 17 amino acids. Study-level results: TCRB CDR3 length was moderately but significantly reduced in all four CD4+ subsets of Type 1 diabetes patients. PCR might show a preference for shorter templates, equally across patients and controls.

CD4+ naive, central memory, regulatory and stem cell-like memory subsets were isolated by sorting on CD45RO/CCR7/CD25/CD127/CD95/CD27. Populations isolated by sorting all had purity greater than 95%. Turning to this clone: Its target is not known.

Since all of the isolated RNA was reverse transcribed, expressed TCRB transcripts were what got sequenced. TCRdb's table, derived via immunoSEQ multiplex PCR, lists solely in-frame clones and lacks some. This sample carries about 650,000 clones, around 12% of them seen once, and the ten largest clones take roughly 0.11%. The receptor's source is a man aged 30-40 years with type 1 diabetes. This chain joins TRBV30 and TRBJ2-6; D remains ambiguous. The sequenced sample consisted of naive CD4+ T cells from blood. The CDR3 DNA reads as TGTGCCTGGATTCCCGAGGCAGCCAACTCTGGGGCCAACGTCCTGACTTTC. This gives the protein CAWIPEAANSGANVLTF.